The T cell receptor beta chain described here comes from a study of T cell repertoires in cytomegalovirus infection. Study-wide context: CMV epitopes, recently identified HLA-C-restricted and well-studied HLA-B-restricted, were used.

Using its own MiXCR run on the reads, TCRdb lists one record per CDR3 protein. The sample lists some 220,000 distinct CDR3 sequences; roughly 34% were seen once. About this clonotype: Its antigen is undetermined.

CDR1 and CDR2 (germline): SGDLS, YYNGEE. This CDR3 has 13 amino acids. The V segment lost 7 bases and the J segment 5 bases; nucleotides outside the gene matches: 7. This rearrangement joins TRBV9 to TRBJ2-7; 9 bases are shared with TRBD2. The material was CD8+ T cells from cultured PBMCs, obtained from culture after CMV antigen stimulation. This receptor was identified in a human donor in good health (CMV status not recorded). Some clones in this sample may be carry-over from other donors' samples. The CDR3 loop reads CASGGGAPDEQYF. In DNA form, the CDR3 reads TGTGCCAGCGGCGGGGGGGCGCCCGACGAGCAGTACTTC.